A selection of T cell receptor beta chains follows, all from one sample in a study of blood T cell repertoires in COVID-19. The assay was immunoSEQ multiplex PCR, and TCRdb's table has in-frame clones only and misses some. There are about 68,000 clones in the sample; about 85% occur only once, and roughly 3.6% lies in the top ten. Sequenced: peripheral blood. The receptors shown here come from a woman aged 50 to 60 with COVID-19, enrolled during active disease. Both conserved end residues are part of each CDR3. Fields, in order: D gene, clone size, J gene, V gene, CDR3 DNA, CDR3 protein. The D gene is left open where the match is weak. Size values are once, few and many counts, or a class for expanded clones, and some rows have none.

d_gene: -; abundance: -; j_gene: TRBJ1-6; v_gene: TRBV27; CDR3nt: TGTGCCAGCAGTTTAACAGGGAGTAACAATTCACCCCTCCACTTT; CDR3aa: CASSLTGSNNSPLHF
d_gene: TRBD2; abundance: -; j_gene: TRBJ2-1; v_gene: TRBV9; CDR3nt: TGTGCCAGCAGCGCTGCCGGACTAGCAAACAATGAGCAGTTCTTC; CDR3aa: CASSAAGLANNEQFF
d_gene: -; abundance: -; j_gene: TRBJ1-2; v_gene: TRBV27; CDR3nt: TGTGCCAGCAGCCCCCACGGGGGGAACTATGGCTACACCTTC; CDR3aa: CASSPHGGNYGYTF
d_gene: -; abundance: -; j_gene: TRBJ2-7; v_gene: TRBV6-1; CDR3nt: TGTGCCAGCAGTGAAACACCATACGAGCAGTACTTC; CDR3aa: CASSETPYEQYF
d_gene: -; abundance: -; j_gene: TRBJ1-4; v_gene: TRBV5-1; CDR3nt: TGCGCCAGCAGCCCAAGACAGGCCGGTGAAAAACTGTTTTTT; CDR3aa: CASSPRQAGEKLFF
d_gene: TRBD1; abundance: -; j_gene: TRBJ2-4; v_gene: TRBV28; CDR3nt: TGTGCCAGCGCAGGGGGCTTGGGCAAAAACATTCAGTACTTC; CDR3aa: CASAGGLGKNIQYF
d_gene: TRBD1; abundance: -; j_gene: TRBJ1-5; v_gene: TRBV18; CDR3nt: TGTGCCAGCTCACCGGGACAGGGGGCGCTGGGCAATCAGCCCCAGCATTTT; CDR3aa: CASSPGQGALGNQPQHF
d_gene: -; abundance: few; j_gene: TRBJ1-2; v_gene: TRBV10-3; CDR3nt: TGTGCCATCAGTGAACACCCGCGTACAGATGGCTACACCTTC; CDR3aa: CAISEHPRTDGYTF
d_gene: -; abundance: once; j_gene: TRBJ1-5; v_gene: TRBV28; CDR3nt: TGTGCCAGTTCGGGCGGGGAGATGGGCAATCAGCCCCAGCATTTT; CDR3aa: CASSGGEMGNQPQHF
d_gene: TRBD1; abundance: -; j_gene: TRBJ1-6; v_gene: TRBV7-9; CDR3nt: TGTGCCAGCAGCTCCAGCTCCGTAACAGGGGAGTCACCCCTCCACTTT; CDR3aa: CASSSSSVTGESPLHF
d_gene: TRBD1; abundance: -; j_gene: TRBJ2-7; v_gene: TRBV6-5; CDR3nt: TGTGCCAGTTCGACAGGGGCCTACGAGCAGTACTTC; CDR3aa: CASSTGAYEQYF
d_gene: TRBD2; abundance: -; j_gene: TRBJ2-2; v_gene: TRBV4-3; CDR3nt: TGCGCCAGCAGCCAGCCTGCTAGCGGGAGTTACACCGGGGAGCTGTTTTTT; CDR3aa: CASSQPASGSYTGELFF
d_gene: TRBD2; abundance: -; j_gene: TRBJ2-5; v_gene: TRBV11-3; CDR3nt: TGTGCCAGCAGCGGTGGGACTAGCGGGAGAGGGGGGACCCAGTACTTC; CDR3aa: CASSGGTSGRGGTQYF
d_gene: -; abundance: few; j_gene: TRBJ1-1; v_gene: TRBV28; CDR3nt: TGTGCCAGCAGTTTATTGGGCGCGGGGGAAGCTTTCTTT; CDR3aa: CASSLLGAGEAFF
d_gene: -; abundance: once; j_gene: TRBJ2-3; v_gene: TRBV9; CDR3nt: TGTGCCAGCAGCGTAGGAATGGGGGACTGGTCAAATACGCAGTATTTT; CDR3aa: CASSVGMGDWSNTQYF
d_gene: -; abundance: -; j_gene: TRBJ1-2; v_gene: TRBV19; CDR3nt: TGTGCCAGTAGTATCGTCAGCGAAGACTATGGCTACACCTTC; CDR3aa: CASSIVSEDYGYTF
d_gene: -; abundance: -; j_gene: TRBJ2-7; v_gene: TRBV6-2/TRBV6-3; CDR3nt: TGTGCCAGCAGCGACCCAGGGGCCATCTTTCGGGAGCAGTACTTC; CDR3aa: CASSDPGAIFREQYF
d_gene: -; abundance: -; j_gene: TRBJ1-3; v_gene: TRBV4-2; CDR3nt: TGTGCCAGCAGCCAAGAAGGGACAAAATCTGGAAACACCATATATTTT; CDR3aa: CASSQEGTKSGNTIYF
d_gene: -; abundance: -; j_gene: TRBJ2-3; v_gene: TRBV11-1; CDR3nt: TGTGCCAGCAGCTTCGGGACCAGGGGGGAACATACGCAGTATTTT; CDR3aa: CASSFGTRGEHTQYF
d_gene: -; abundance: -; j_gene: TRBJ2-7; v_gene: TRBV11-2; CDR3nt: TGTGCCAGCAGCTCTCTCCGGGCGCTTCGGACATACGAGCAGTACTTC; CDR3aa: CASSSLRALRTYEQYF
d_gene: -; abundance: -; j_gene: TRBJ2-1; v_gene: TRBV28; CDR3nt: TGTGCCAGCAGATACCTTACGTCCGCATCTAGCTCCTACAATGAGCAGTTCTTC; CDR3aa: CASRYLTSASSSYNEQFF
d_gene: -; abundance: -; j_gene: TRBJ2-1; v_gene: TRBV14; CDR3nt: TGTGCCAGCAGCCAAGGGAGCCGTTATGAGCAGTTCTTC; CDR3aa: CASSQGSRYEQFF
d_gene: -; abundance: -; j_gene: TRBJ2-7; v_gene: TRBV3-1/TRBV3-2; CDR3nt: TGTGCCAGCAGCCAAGTTGAGTACGAGCAGTACTTC; CDR3aa: CASSQVEYEQYF
d_gene: -; abundance: once; j_gene: TRBJ2-7; v_gene: TRBV15; CDR3nt: TGTGCCACGCGGACATCCACTTTGGGTCAGCCCTCCTACGAGCAGTACTTC; CDR3aa: CATRTSTLGQPSYEQYF
d_gene: TRBD1; abundance: -; j_gene: TRBJ2-7; v_gene: TRBV25-1; CDR3nt: TGTGCCAGCAGTGAATCCGGGACAGGGGGGGACGAGCAGTACTTC; CDR3aa: CASSESGTGGDEQYF